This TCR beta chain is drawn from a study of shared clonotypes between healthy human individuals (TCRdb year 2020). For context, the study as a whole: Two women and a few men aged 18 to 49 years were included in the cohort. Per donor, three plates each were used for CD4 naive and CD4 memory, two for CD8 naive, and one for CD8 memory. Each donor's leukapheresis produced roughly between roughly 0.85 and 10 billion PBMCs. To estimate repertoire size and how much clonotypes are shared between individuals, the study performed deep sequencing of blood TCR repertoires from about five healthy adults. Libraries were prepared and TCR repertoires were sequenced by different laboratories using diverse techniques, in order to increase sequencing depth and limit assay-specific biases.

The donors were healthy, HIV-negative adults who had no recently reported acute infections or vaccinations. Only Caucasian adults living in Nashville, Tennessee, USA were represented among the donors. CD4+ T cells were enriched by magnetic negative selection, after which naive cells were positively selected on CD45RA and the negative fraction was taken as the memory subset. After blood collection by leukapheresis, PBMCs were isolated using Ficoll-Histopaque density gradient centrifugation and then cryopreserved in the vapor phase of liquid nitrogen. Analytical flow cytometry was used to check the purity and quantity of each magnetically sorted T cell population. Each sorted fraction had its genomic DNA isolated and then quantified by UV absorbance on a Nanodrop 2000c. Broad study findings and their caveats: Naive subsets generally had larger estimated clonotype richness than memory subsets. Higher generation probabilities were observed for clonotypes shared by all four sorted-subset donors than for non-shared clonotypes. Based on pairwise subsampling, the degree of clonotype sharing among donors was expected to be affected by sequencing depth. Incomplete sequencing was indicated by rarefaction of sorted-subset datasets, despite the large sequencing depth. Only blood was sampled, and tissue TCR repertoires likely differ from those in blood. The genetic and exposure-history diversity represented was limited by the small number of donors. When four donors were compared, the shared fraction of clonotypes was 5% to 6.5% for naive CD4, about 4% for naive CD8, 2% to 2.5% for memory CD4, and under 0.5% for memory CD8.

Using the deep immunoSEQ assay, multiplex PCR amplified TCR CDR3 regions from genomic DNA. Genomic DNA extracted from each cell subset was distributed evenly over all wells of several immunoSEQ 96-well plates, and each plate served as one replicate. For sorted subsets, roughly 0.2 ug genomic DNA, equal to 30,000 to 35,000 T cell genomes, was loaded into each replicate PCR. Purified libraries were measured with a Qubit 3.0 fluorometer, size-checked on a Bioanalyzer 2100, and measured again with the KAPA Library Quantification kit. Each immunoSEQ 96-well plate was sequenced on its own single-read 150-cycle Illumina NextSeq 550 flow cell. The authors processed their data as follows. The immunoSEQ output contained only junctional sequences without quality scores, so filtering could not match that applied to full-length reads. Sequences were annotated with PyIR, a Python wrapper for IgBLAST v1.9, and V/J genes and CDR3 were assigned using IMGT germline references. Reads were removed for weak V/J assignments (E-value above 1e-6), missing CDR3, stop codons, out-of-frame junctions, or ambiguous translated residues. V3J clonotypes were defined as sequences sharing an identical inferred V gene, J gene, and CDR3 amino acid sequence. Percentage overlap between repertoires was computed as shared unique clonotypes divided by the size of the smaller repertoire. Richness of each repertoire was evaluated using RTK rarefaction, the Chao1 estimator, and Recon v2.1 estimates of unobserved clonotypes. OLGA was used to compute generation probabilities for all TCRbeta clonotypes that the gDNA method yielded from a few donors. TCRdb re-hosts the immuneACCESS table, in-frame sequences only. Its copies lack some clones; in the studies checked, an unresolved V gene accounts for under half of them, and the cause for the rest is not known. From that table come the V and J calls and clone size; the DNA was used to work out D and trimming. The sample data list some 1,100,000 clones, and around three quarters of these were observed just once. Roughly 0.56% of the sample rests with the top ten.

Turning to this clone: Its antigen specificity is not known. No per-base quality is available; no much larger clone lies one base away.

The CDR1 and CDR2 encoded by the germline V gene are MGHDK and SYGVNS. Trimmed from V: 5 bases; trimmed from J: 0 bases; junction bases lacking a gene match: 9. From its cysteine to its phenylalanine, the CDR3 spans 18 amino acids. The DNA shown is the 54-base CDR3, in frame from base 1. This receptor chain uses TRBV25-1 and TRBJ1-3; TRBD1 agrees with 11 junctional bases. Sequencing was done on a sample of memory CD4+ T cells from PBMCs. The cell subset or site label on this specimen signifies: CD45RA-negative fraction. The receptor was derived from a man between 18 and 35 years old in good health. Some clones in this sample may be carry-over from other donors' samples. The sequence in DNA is TGTGCCAGCAGTAATCGCCCCGGGACAGGGGGCTCTGGAAACACCATATATTTT. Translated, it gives CASSNRPGTGGSGNTIYF. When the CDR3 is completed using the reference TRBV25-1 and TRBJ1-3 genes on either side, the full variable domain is EADIYQTPRYLVIGTGKKITLECSQTMGHDKMYWYQQDPGMELHLIHYSYGVNSTEKGDLSSESTVSRIRTEHFPLTLESARPSHTSQYLCASSNRPGTGGSGNTIYFGEGSWLTVV.